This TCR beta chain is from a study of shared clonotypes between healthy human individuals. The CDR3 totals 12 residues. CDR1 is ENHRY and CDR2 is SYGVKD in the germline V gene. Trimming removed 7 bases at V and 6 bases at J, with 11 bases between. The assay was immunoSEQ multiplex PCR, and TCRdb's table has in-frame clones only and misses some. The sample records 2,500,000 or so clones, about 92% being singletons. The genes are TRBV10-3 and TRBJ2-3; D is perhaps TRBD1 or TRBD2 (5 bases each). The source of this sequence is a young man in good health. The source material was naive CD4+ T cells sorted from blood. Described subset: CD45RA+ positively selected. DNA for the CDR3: TGTGCCATCACTGGGGCGGGTGATACGCAGTATTTT. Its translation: CAITGAGDTQYF.